This T cell receptor (beta chain) came from a study of post-analysis software for immune sequencing data. Broader study findings: There were several TRBV segments more frequent in patients than controls, and TRBV5-6, TRBV5-1 and TRBV20-1 were among them. Those with multiple sclerosis, the patient group, showed significantly lower normalized Chao1 diversity than controls.

The authors incorporated unique molecular identifiers into the TCR beta cDNA libraries. From the PCR reads, TCRdb called clonotypes with MiXCR, one entry per CDR3 protein. The table has about 200,000 distinct CDR3 sequences, 29% seen once. With V trimmed by 4 bases and J by 2 bases, 16 bases remained unmatched. The CDR3 length is 18 residues. Germline loops: CDR1 SGHRS, CDR2 YFSETQ. Note on this clonotype: The antigen is unknown.

The source of this sequence is a girl younger than 18 with multiple sclerosis. The chain links TRBV5-1 to TRBJ2-3; 7 nucleotides match TRBD1. Material: blood. The CDR3 nucleotides are TGCGCCAGCAGCCTCGGGACAGTGTGGCCGCAGTTCACAGATACGCAGTATTTT. It yields the protein CASSLGTVWPQFTDTQYF.